These T cell receptor beta chains were read from a single sample in a study of glioma-infiltrating T cells. In TCRdb, the multiplex PCR reads were re-called with MiXCR into one record per CDR3 protein. Among around 350,000 distinct CDR3 sequences listed, roughly two fifths were seen once. Sample: glioma tissue, nonneoplastic brain tissue, or PBMCs (not recorded which). These receptors were obtained from a human donor with low-grade glioma or glioblastoma, undergoing nonglioma brain surgery, or in good health (not recorded which). Both conserved end residues are part of each CDR3. The order of the fields is D gene, V gene, CDR3 length, CDR3 protein. A D gene is named only where the DNA matches it firmly.

d_call: .; v_call: TRBV20-1; cdr3_length: 14; cdr3_aa: CSASHKGGGWAQYF
d_call: .; v_call: TRBV7-2; cdr3_length: 14; cdr3_aa: CASSLSSDGNTQYF
d_call: TRBD1; v_call: TRBV6-1; cdr3_length: 12; cdr3_aa: CALGDRDNEQYF
d_call: TRBD1; v_call: TRBV7-2; cdr3_length: 15; cdr3_aa: CASSPGTGGPYEQYF
d_call: TRBD2; v_call: TRBV6-2/TRBV6-3; cdr3_length: 15; cdr3_aa: CANSLALAGVDTQYF
d_call: .; v_call: TRBV28; cdr3_length: 14; cdr3_aa: CASSDRGGWTEAFF
d_call: TRBD2; v_call: TRBV7-2; cdr3_length: 15; cdr3_aa: CASSPQSLAGGEQYF
d_call: TRBD1; v_call: TRBV5-4; cdr3_length: 15; cdr3_aa: CASSARQGYNSPLHF
d_call: .; v_call: TRBV20-1; cdr3_length: 14; cdr3_aa: CSPRDSSGANVLTF
d_call: TRBD1; v_call: TRBV7-2; cdr3_length: 14; cdr3_aa: CASSDRTGRETQYF
d_call: TRBD1; v_call: TRBV30; cdr3_length: 15; cdr3_aa: CAWSNKGQGDTEAFF
d_call: .; v_call: TRBV10-3; cdr3_length: 15; cdr3_aa: CAIKPGHQDVYEQYF
d_call: TRBD1; v_call: TRBV27; cdr3_length: 14; cdr3_aa: CASSRDRLTYEQYF
d_call: TRBD1; v_call: TRBV27; cdr3_length: 14; cdr3_aa: CASSVRDRGYEQYF
d_call: .; v_call: TRBV6-6; cdr3_length: 14; cdr3_aa: CASALSRSTDTQYF
d_call: .; v_call: TRBV6-1; cdr3_length: 13; cdr3_aa: CASRPPGAYGYNF
d_call: .; v_call: TRBV27; cdr3_length: 14; cdr3_aa: CASSLGSLNQPQHF
d_call: .; v_call: TRBV4-3; cdr3_length: 14; cdr3_aa: CASSQDEGIFEQYF
d_call: .; v_call: TRBV28; cdr3_length: 17; cdr3_aa: CASSLQATISGANVLTF
d_call: TRBD1; v_call: TRBV20-1; cdr3_length: 16; cdr3_aa: CSARGGRGALDTEAFF
d_call: .; v_call: TRBV10-3; cdr3_length: 15; cdr3_aa: CAISESRGNTGELFF
d_call: .; v_call: TRBV20-1; cdr3_length: 13; cdr3_aa: CSAPTDSNQPQHF
d_call: .; v_call: TRBV6-2/TRBV6-3; cdr3_length: 19; cdr3_aa: CASTHPGIHGSPRAGELFF
d_call: TRBD1; v_call: TRBV2; cdr3_length: 13; cdr3_aa: CASRRGQVNEQYF